This passage covers 18 T cell receptor beta chains from one sample sequenced in a study of blood T cell repertoires in COVID-19 (dated by TCRdb to 2018 to 2021). The receptor library was made with the immunoSEQ multiplex PCR assay. TCRdb stores this immuneACCESS table with in-frame sequences only. Part of the clones is absent; in the studies checked, under half of the shortfall reflects unresolved V genes, and no reason is known for the rest. This sample has 470,000 or so clones in its table, and approximately 90% of those were observed once. 4.3% of the sample comes from the top ten. Sequenced sample: peripheral blood. The receptors were gathered from a woman in her 30s with acute or convalescent COVID-19.

The chain couples TRBV2 to TRBJ1-1; 12 positions agree with TRBD1. The CDR3 runs to 15 residues. Trimming at V came to 4 bases and at J to 10 bases, leaving 10 bases not matched to a gene. Germline values: CDR1 SNHLY, CDR2 FYNNEI. In nucleotides, the CDR3 is TGTGCCAGCAGTGCGGTTCGGGACAGGGGGCCCGGAGCTTTCTTT. It codes for CASSAVRDRGPGAFF.

Written as DNA, the CDR3 is TGCGCCAGCAGTGAGTCTAGGGGAAGGGCTGAAGCTTTCTTT. The encoded protein is CASSESRGRAEAFF. The rearrangement links TRBV10-1 to TRBJ1-1; tentative D call: TRBD1 (5 bases). Trimming cost V 0 bases and J 6 bases, with 11 bases left between them. Germline V CDR1 and CDR2: WNHNN, SYGVQD (reference sequence). This CDR3 has 14 residues.

V and J are TRBV2 and TRBJ1-4; no clear D gene. In germline, CDR1 is SNHLY, CDR2 FYNNEI. Trimming shortened V by 3 bases and J by 8 bases, and 10 bases separated the two germline ends. This CDR3 comprises 13 residues. CDR3 coding DNA: TGTGCCAGCAGTGATCGGGGTAACGAAAAACTGTTTTTT. This gives the protein CASSDRGNEKLFF.

The chain uses TRBV18 and TRBJ1-1; D is unclear. The CDR3 sequence is 13 residues long. Germline V gives CDR1 KGHSH, CDR2 LQKENI. Trimming pared 1 base from V and 6 bases from J, leaving 9 bases between. For the CDR3, the DNA is TGTGCCAGCTCACCACGTCGAGAAGCTGAAGCTTTCTTT. Translating gives CASSPRREAEAFF.

This chain uses TRBV9 with TRBJ2-7; TRBD2 matches 10 bases. In germline, CDR1 is SGDLS, CDR2 YYNGEE. After removal of 2 bases from V and 4 bases from J, the junction contained 6 bases not matched to a gene. The CDR3 has 15 residues. The CDR3 bases are TGTGCCAGCAGCGTTGCTAGCGGGGGACTGTACGAGCAGTACTTC. This encodes CASSVASGGLYEQYF.

DNA of the CDR3: TGTGCCAGCAGCTCCTTAACCACAGGGACCCCCACAGATACGCAGTATTTT. Protein: CASSSLTTGTPTDTQYF. V gene TRBV5-5 combines with J gene TRBJ2-3, with D possibly TRBD1 on 6 matching bases. The CDR3 length is 17 residues. Germline assignment: CDR1 SGHKS and CDR2 YYEKEE (reference sequence). V was cut by 3 bases and J by 2 bases, with 19 bases left in between.

The chain joins TRBV11-3 to TRBJ1-1, with D tentatively TRBD1 (5 bases). Per the germline V gene, CDR1 is SGHNT and CDR2 is YENEEA. The CDR3 totals 15 residues. Trimming pared 1 base from V and 3 bases from J, leaving 12 bases between. The CDR3 region has the DNA TGTGCCAGCAGCTTAGGGACCAAAGGGGACACTGAAGCTTTCTTT. It encodes CASSLGTKGDTEAFF.

The J gene is TRBJ1-1, the V gene TRBV28; D is unclear. This CDR3 region has 13 residues. V lost 2 bases, J lost 1 base, and 5 bases lay in between. The germline V gene encodes CDR1 MDHEN and CDR2 SYDVKM. The CDR3 nucleotides read TGTGCCAGCAGTTTAGAGGAGAACACTGAAGCTTTCTTT. As protein: CASSLEENTEAFF. Based on the CDR3 plus reference TRBV28 and TRBJ1-1, the full variable domain is DVKVTQSSRYLVKRTGEKVFLECVQDMDHENMFWYRQDPGLGLRLIYFSYDVKMKEKGDIPEGYSVSREKKERFSLILESASTNQTSMYLCASSLEENTEAFFGQGTRLTVV.

This chain uses TRBV7-9 with TRBJ2-1; weak D call: TRBD1 (6 bases). V lost 5 bases to trimming and J lost 8 bases, with 19 bases between them. The CDR3 runs to 15 residues. The germline CDR1 and CDR2 sequences are SEHNR and FQNEAQ (reference sequence). CDR3: CASSVQGVVGDEQFF. In DNA form, the CDR3 reads TGTGCCAGCAGCGTACAGGGAGTGGTAGGCGATGAGCAGTTCTTC. Full variable domain (rest looked up from reference TRBV7-9 and TRBJ2-1): DTGVSQNPRHKITKRGQNVTFRCDPISEHNRLYWYRQTLGQGPEFLTYFQNEAQLEKSRLLSDRFSAERPKGSFSTLEIQRTEQGDSAMYLCASSVQGVVGDEQFFGPGTRLTVL.

This chain links TRBV7-8 with TRBJ2-1, with 8 bases matching TRBD1. The CDR3 totals 13 residues. Germline V gives CDR1 SGHVS, CDR2 FQNEAQ. The ends lost 3 bases at V and 9 bases at J; junction bases unmatched: 4. The CDR3 nucleotides are TGTGCCAGCAGCTTCAGGGGGCCGGGTGAGCAGTTCTTC. Its translation is CASSFRGPGEQFF.

The rearrangement uses TRBV9 and TRBJ1-5; perhaps TRBD1 as D (6 bases). The V and J ends lost 5 bases and 2 bases respectively, with 17 bases between them. CDR1 SGDLS and CDR2 YYNGEE come from the germline V gene. The CDR3 totals 16 residues. This CDR3 reads CASSFYRGLCNQPQHF. The CDR3 nucleotides read TGTGCCAGCAGTTTTTATAGGGGGTTGTGCAATCAGCCCCAGCATTTT.

The rearrangement links TRBV7-9 to TRBJ2-7; TRBD1 matches at 9 bases. The junction had 6 bases not matched to a gene; V was cut back by 7 bases and J by 5 bases. The germline CDR1 and CDR2 sequences are SEHNR and FQNEAQ (reference sequence). This CDR3 spans 13 amino acids. The CDR3 loop is CASTTGGLDEQYF. The CDR3 DNA reads as TGTGCCAGCACAACAGGGGGCCTGGACGAGCAGTACTTC.

The CDR3 nucleotides are TGTGCCAGCAGCCAAGGGGACAGGAACTCTGGAAACACCATATATTTT. The encoded protein is CASSQGDRNSGNTIYF. The chain has TRBV3-1 (or the pseudogene TRBV3-2) and TRBJ1-3, with 8 bases lining up with TRBD1. The germline gives CDR1 LGHDT, CDR2 YNNKEL (reference sequence). Losses at the gene ends were 1 base for V and 0 bases for J; bases not matched to a gene: 2. This CDR3 region has 16 residues.

This chain links TRBV4-1 with TRBJ2-3; D is uncertain. This CDR3 is built from 13 residues. The V gene's germline CDR1 is MGHRA and CDR2 YSYEKL. Deletions cut 4 bases from V and 3 bases from J, with 8 bases between. This CDR3 is CASSPFVTDTQYF. DNA for the CDR3: TGCGCCAGCAGCCCTTTCGTAACAGATACGCAGTATTTT.

This chain links TRBV24-1 with TRBJ2-7, with D possibly matching TRBD2 (6 bases). Germline CDR1 is KGHDR and CDR2 is SFDVKD. V was shortened by 4 bases and J by 4 bases, with 10 bases between the two germline ends. CDR3 size: 13 residues. The CDR3, as DNA: TGTGCCACCAGTGACGGAGGGAGGTACGAGCAGTACTTC. Translating gives CATSDGGRYEQYF.

The chain recombines TRBV11-3 with TRBJ2-5; 7 bases are shared with TRBD2. The CDR3 is made up of 17 amino acids. Germline CDR1 reads SGHNT; CDR2 reads YENEEA. The junction had 12 bases not matched to a gene; V was cut back by 0 bases and J by 5 bases. The CDR3 DNA sequence: TGTGCCAGCAGCTTAGAGAAAGGGAGGGGTTTTTGGGAGACCCAGTACTTC. The encoded protein is CASSLEKGRGFWETQYF. Drawing the rest from reference TRBV11-3 and TRBJ2-5, the complete variable domain is EAGVVQSPRYKIIEKKQPVAFWCNPISGHNTLYWYLQNLGQGPELLIRYENEEAVDDSQLPKDRFSAERLKGVDSTLKIQPAELGDSAVYLCASSLEKGRGFWETQYFGPGTRLLVL.

The J gene is TRBJ2-2, the V gene TRBV7-9; possible D gene TRBD1, 5 bases. This CDR3 has 15 residues. The germline V gene has CDR1 SEHNR and CDR2 FQNEAQ (reference sequence). Between the trimmed V and J ends, which lost 1 base and 9 bases, there was a span of 15 bases. CDR3 amino acids: CASSLGSRAPWELFF. For the CDR3, the DNA is TGTGCCAGCAGCTTAGGAAGCAGGGCCCCCTGGGAGCTGTTTTTT.

The rearrangement uses TRBV30 and TRBJ2-5; TRBD1 agrees at 7 bases. Germline assignment: CDR1 GTSNPN and CDR2 SVGIG (reference sequence). Germline trimming cut 3 bases from V and 3 bases from J; bases unmatched to any gene: 4. This CDR3 region has 13 residues. The CDR3 sequence: CAWSIGTEETQYF. The CDR3 coding sequence is TGTGCCTGGAGCATCGGGACAGAAGAGACCCAGTACTTC.